This T cell receptor (beta chain) was recorded in a study of cytomegalovirus exposure and HLA in healthy donors. Whole-study results and caveats: Certain sequence variants were highly shared and formed a cluster, and this cluster was likely a sequencing artifact.

For this clone: Its antigen is as yet unknown.

Primers included in the PCR were 60 Vbeta and 13 Jbeta primers. Produced via immunoSEQ multiplex PCR; TCRdb's table is partial and in-frame only. The sample contains 150,000 to 200,000 clones, roughly four fifths of which appear only once. Germline assignment: CDR1 SGHDT and CDR2 YYEEEE. The CDR3 runs 14 residues. V was pared by 0 bases and J by 5 bases, with 2 bases of the junction left unmatched. The rearrangement uses TRBV5-6 and TRBJ2-7; 10 bases match TRBD1. Input material: PBMCs. This clonotype originated in a woman in her 40s in good health and CMV-seronegative. The CDR3, as DNA: TGTGCCAGCAGCTTGGGGGGACAGGGGAACGAGCAGTACTTC. Translation: CASSLGGQGNEQYF.